The 14 T cell receptor beta chains given below trace back to one sample, sequenced in a study of control samples from healthy donors and cancer patients. Method: immunoSEQ multiplex PCR; TCRdb's copy keeps in-frame clones and lacks some. The sample comprises about 170,000 clones, about 91% of which are singletons, and 2% rests with the top ten. Sequenced material: blood. The receptors originated from a woman in her thirties or forties in good health.

In this sample, this clone turned up once. V and J are TRBV4-1 and TRBJ2-7; D remains unclear. Germline-derived CDR1 and CDR2 are MGHRA and YSYEKL. This CDR3 has 16 amino acids. The V end lost 1 base, the J end lost 0 bases, and 13 bases lay between the germline ends. CDR3 sequence (DNA): TGCGCCAGCAGCCAAGGGTTGGGCCTTTACTCCTACGAGCAGTACTTC. It translates to CASSQGLGLYSYEQYF.

V is TRBV2 and J is TRBJ2-1; D perhaps matches TRBD1 (5 bases). This CDR3 is 15 amino acids long. Germline-derived CDR1 and CDR2 are SNHLY and FYNNEI. Deletions cut 6 bases from V and 3 bases from J, with 15 bases between. CDR3 nucleotides: TGTGCCAGCAGCTTCGGGCAGGGAAGCTACAATGAGCAGTTCTTC. This translates into CASSFGQGSYNEQFF.

The gene calls are TRBV29-1 and TRBJ2-7, with D possibly matching TRBD2 (6 bases). The germline V gene encodes CDR1 SQVTM and CDR2 ANQGSEA. The CDR3 has 13 amino acids. V lost 5 bases and J lost 4, with 15 bases in between. The CDR3 nucleotides are TGCAGCGTTCCCGGGCACGCGGGGTACGAGCAGTACTTC. Its translation is CSVPGHAGYEQYF.

The V and J genes are TRBV7-8 and TRBJ2-2, with 9 nucleotides matching TRBD2. Germline V gene lookup returns CDR1 SGHVS and CDR2 FQNEAQ. V was pared by 5 bases and J by 4 bases, with 14 bases of the junction left unmatched. The CDR3 length is 18 residues. Here the CDR3 DNA reads TGTGCCAGCAGCCCAGATACCGCTAGCGGGGATGGCACCGGGGAGCTGTTTTTT. Its protein is CASSPDTASGDGTGELFF.

The chain joins TRBV19 to TRBJ1-5, with a possible D match to TRBD1 (6 bases). Trimming took off 4 bases at V and 3 bases at J, with 10 bases between the two ends. The germline gives CDR1 LNHDA, CDR2 SQIVND (reference sequence). The CDR3 consists of 14 residues. The CDR3 protein is CASSTGQFNQPQHF. CDR3 sequence (DNA): TGTGCCAGTAGTACCGGACAGTTCAATCAGCCCCAGCATTTT.

The V gene is TRBV13, the J gene TRBJ1-2; weak D call: TRBD1 (5 bases). Germline CDR1 PRHDT, CDR2 FYEKMQ (reference sequence). The V gene lost 3 bases and the J gene lost 2 bases, with 10 bases spanning the gap. The CDR3 spans 14 residues. CDR3 amino acids: CASSFHGTNYGYTF. Written as DNA, the CDR3 is TGTGCCAGCAGCTTCCACGGGACCAACTATGGCTACACCTTC.

The chain uses TRBV10-1 and TRBJ1-5, with 9 nucleotides matching TRBD1. V shed 2 bases and J 0 bases; nucleotides not matched to a gene: 11. Germline V CDR1 and CDR2: WNHNN, SYGVQD (reference sequence). CDR3 length: 19 amino acids. The CDR3, as DNA: TGCGCCAGCAGTGAGCCCGGACAGGGGACCCAATATAGCAATCAGCCCCAGCATTTT. It is translated as CASSEPGQGTQYSNQPQHF.

The chain couples TRBV6-1 to TRBJ1-5, with 11 bases lining up with TRBD1. Germline loops: CDR1 MNHNS, CDR2 SASEGT. Germline trimming cut 3 bases from V and 5 bases from J; bases unmatched to any gene: 9. This CDR3 comprises 17 residues. The CDR3 protein is CASSEKFGTGGDQPQHF. The CDR3 region has the DNA TGTGCCAGCAGTGAGAAGTTCGGGACAGGGGGGGATCAGCCCCAGCATTTT.

J is TRBJ2-7 and V is TRBV14, with no clear D. Trimming cost V 0 bases and J 2 bases, with 5 bases left between them. There are 13 residues in the CDR3. Germline V gene lookup returns CDR1 SGHDN and CDR2 FVKESK. The CDR3, as DNA: TGTGCCAGCAGCCAAGATTTAACCTACGAGCAGTACTTC. Its protein product is CASSQDLTYEQYF.

The CDR3 reads CASSRLQTTYNEQFF. CDR3 DNA sequence: TGTGCCAGCAGCCGCCTACAGACTACGTACAATGAGCAGTTCTTC. The rearrangement links TRBV14 to TRBJ2-1; D might be TRBD2 (5 bases). V lost 4 bases and J lost 4, with 14 bases in between. CDR1 and CDR2 from the germline V gene are SGHDN and FVKESK. The CDR3 extends over 15 amino acids.

The chain uses TRBV5-6 and TRBJ1-6; weak D call: TRBD1 (6 bases). The germline gives CDR1 SGHDT, CDR2 YYEEEE. This CDR3 spans 15 amino acids. Trimming cost V 4 bases and J 8 bases, with 16 bases left between them. CDR3 DNA: TGTGCCAGCAGCCGTCTGGGGGGGCCTGATTCACCCCTCCACTTT. This sequence encodes CASSRLGGPDSPLHF.

The V call is TRBV27, the J call TRBJ2-2; D may be TRBD1 or TRBD2 (5 bases each). The length of the CDR3 is 17 residues. Deletions cut 5 bases from V and 8 bases from J, with 24 bases between. The germline V gene has CDR1 MNHEY and CDR2 SMNVEV (reference sequence). CDR3 loop: CASSPWGIISVAGELFF. CDR3 bases: TGTGCCAGCAGTCCGTGGGGGATAATTTCAGTAGCGGGGGAGCTGTTTTTT.

In this sample, this clone turned up once. This rearrangement joins TRBV18 to TRBJ1-6; 7 nucleotides line up with TRBD1. V was clipped by 4 bases and J by 7 bases; unmatched bases: 10. CDR1 is KGHSH, CDR2 LQKENI, per germline. This CDR3 has 16 amino acids. CDR3 region: CASSRPLDRENSPLHF. Written as DNA, the CDR3 is TGTGCCAGCTCACGACCCCTCGACAGGGAGAATTCACCCCTCCACTTT.

J is TRBJ1-5 and V is TRBV28; D perhaps matches TRBD1 (5 bases). The CDR3 sequence is 15 residues long. Germline V gene lookup returns CDR1 MDHEN and CDR2 SYDVKM. The V end was cut by 6 bases, the J end by 0 bases, with 12 bases between. CDR3: CASRGTDYSNQPQHF. DNA of the CDR3: TGTGCCAGCAGGGGGACCGATTATAGCAATCAGCCCCAGCATTTT.